These 7 T cell receptor beta chains originate from one sample sequenced in a study of post-analysis software for immune sequencing data. Study-level results: Four to six TRBV segments were more frequent in patients than controls; TRBV5-6, TRBV5-1 and TRBV20-1 belonged to this group.

Unique molecular identifiers featured in each of the TCR beta cDNA libraries. TCRdb passed the PCR reads through MiXCR, listing each CDR3 protein once. This sample yields under 900,000 distinct CDR3 sequences, of which 53% are seen a single time; roughly 4.4% belongs to the top ten. What these receptors recognize is not known. Sequenced: blood. These receptors were collected from a girl aged 5 to 17 with multiple sclerosis.

The chain recombines TRBV2 with TRBJ2-7, with TRBD2 matching 7 bases. From germline, CDR1 is SNHLY and CDR2 FYNNEI. V gave up 5 bases and J gave up 5 bases; unmatched junction bases: 6. This CDR3 has 13 residues. CDR3 sequence: CASSSGMANEQYF. CDR3 bases: TGTGCCAGCAGTAGCGGGATGGCTAACGAGCAGTACTTC.

The rearrangement links TRBV7-3 to TRBJ2-1; D may be TRBD2 (7 bases). Per the germline V gene, CDR1 is SGHTA and CDR2 is FQGTGA. Deletions cut 5 bases from V and 5 bases from J, with 13 bases between. The CDR3 spans 14 residues. Here the CDR3 DNA reads TGTGCCAGCAGCCCGGGGGGCCTGAACAATGAGCAGTTCTTC. Translation gives CASSPGGLNNEQFF.

The chain joins TRBV14 to TRBJ2-7, with 8 nucleotides matching TRBD1. V trimming: 0 bases; J trimming: 7 bases; junction bases outside the gene matches: 17. Germline V gene sequence: CDR1 SGHDN, CDR2 FVKESK. The CDR3 has 18 residues. The CDR3: CASSQEEEFRDRLKEQYF. In DNA, the CDR3 is TGTGCCAGCAGCCAAGAGGAGGAATTTAGGGACAGGCTGAAGGAGCAGTACTTC.

V usage is TRBV10-3 and J usage is TRBJ2-4; 11 bases match TRBD2. Trimming removed 2 bases from V and 1 base from J; junction bases left unmatched: 13. Germline lookup yields CDR1 ENHRY and CDR2 SYGVKD. The CDR3 spans 20 residues. The chain's CDR3 is CAISENLASGGSTAKNIQYF. CDR3 DNA sequence: TGTGCCATCAGTGAGAATTTGGCTAGCGGGGGGTCCACTGCCAAAAACATTCAGTACTTC.

The V gene is TRBV27, the J gene TRBJ2-7; D may be TRBD2 (6 bases). This CDR3 has 15 residues. V lost 5 bases to trimming and J lost 4 bases, with 18 bases between them. Germline V gene sequence: CDR1 MNHEY, CDR2 SMNVEV (reference sequence). The DNA for the CDR3 is TGTGCCAGCAGTCCAAACTGGGGGGTGAGTTACGAGCAGTACTTC. The encoded protein is CASSPNWGVSYEQYF.

The chain uses TRBV5-1 and TRBJ2-3; possibly TRBD2 for D (6 bases). The germline V gene encodes CDR1 SGHRS and CDR2 YFSETQ. V dropped 5 bases and J dropped 0 bases, with 22 bases sitting between them. The CDR3 loop spans 18 amino acids. CDR3 in DNA: TGCGCCAGCAGAGAGGGGTCCGGGACTTTCACTAGCACAGATACGCAGTATTTT. Its translation is CASREGSGTFTSTDTQYF.

Remarks on this clonotype: One end of the junction fails to match germline, which may point to a read error. This chain links TRBV5-1 with TRBJ2-6, with TRBD1 matching 11 bases. The CDR3 covers 17 residues. Germline V gene lookup returns CDR1 SGHRS and CDR2 YFSETQ. In DNA form, the CDR3 reads TGTGCCAGCAGCTCTGGACAGGGGGCGAACGGGGCCAACGTCCTGACTTTC. Translating it yields CASSSGQGANGANVLTF. The variable domain in full, with the rest retrieved from reference TRBV5-1 and TRBJ2-6, is KAGVTQTPRYLIKTRGQQVTLSCSPISGHRSVSWYQQTPGQGLQFLFEYFSETQRNKGNFPGRFSGRQFSNSRSEMNVSTLELGDSALYLCASSSGQGANGANVLTFGAGSRLTVL.